Described below is a single T cell receptor (beta chain) sequence and its context. This sample is part of a study of blood T cell repertoires in COVID-19. At the level of the study: Italy, Spain and the United States were the sources of the convalescent and acute COVID-19 samples. PBMCs, B-cell-depleted T cells, or T cells were the source of the cDNA or gDNA that made up the material.

Recruits, aged roughly 18 to 90 years, lived in 20 to 30 US areas. Participant-reported clinical history was the basis for cohort assignment. The repertoire was sequenced with immunoSEQ multiplex PCR; TCRdb's copy has only in-frame clones and lacks some. Of 200,000 to 250,000 clones in the sample, 70% to 85% were seen once. Specimen: PBMCs or T cells enriched from blood (not recorded which). This clonotype originated in a woman in her thirties or forties with acute COVID-19.

The CDR3 reads CASSKLVAGGNTIYF. The CDR3 DNA is TGTGCCAGCAGCAAACTGGTAGCTGGTGGAAACACCATATATTTT. The gene calls are TRBV7-2 and TRBJ1-3; D unclear. Germline loops: CDR1 SGHTA, CDR2 FQGNSA. This CDR3 is 15 amino acids long. Trimming pared 5 bases from V and 3 bases from J, leaving 14 bases between.